The 29 T cell receptor beta chains presented below share a single source sample, sequenced in a study of shared clonotypes between healthy human individuals. The protocol was immunoSEQ multiplex PCR, while the TCRdb copy is restricted to in-frame clones and leaves out a portion. This sample has approximately 1.4 million clones, with 95% to 99% found just once. Sequenced sample: naive CD4+ T cells sorted from blood. Subset indicated: CD45RA+ positively selected. Receptor source: a man in his thirties or forties in good health.

The chain links TRBV29-1 to TRBJ2-5; no clear D. Germline assignment: CDR1 SQVTM and CDR2 ANQGSEA. The germline V and J ends were trimmed by 0 bases and 3 bases, with 11 bases remaining between them. The CDR3 has 14 amino acids. CDR3 in amino acids: CSVEDMAVKETQYF. The CDR3 coding sequence is TGCAGCGTTGAAGATATGGCCGTTAAAGAGACCCAGTACTTC.

The chain couples TRBV5-6 to TRBJ2-7; TRBD1 aligns across 7 bases. From germline, CDR1 is SGHDT and CDR2 YYEEEE. V was pared by 4 bases and J by 1 base, with 5 bases of the junction left unmatched. The CDR3 runs 14 residues. This CDR3 is CASSVDRYSYEQYF. The CDR3 region has the DNA TGTGCCAGCAGCGTGGACAGGTATTCCTACGAGCAGTACTTC.

The V and J genes are TRBV7-2 and TRBJ2-1; a possible D gene is TRBD1 (6 bases). The CDR3 contains 16 residues. Trimming shortened V by 3 bases and J by 2 bases, and 14 bases separated the two germline ends. CDR1 SGHTA and CDR2 FQGNSA come from the germline V gene. CDR3 in DNA: TGTGCCAGCAGCTTGGACAGTACTATCCCCTACAATGAGCAGTTCTTC. Translating it yields CASSLDSTIPYNEQFF.

V and J are TRBV5-1 and TRBJ1-1; the match to TRBD1 covers 8 bases. The trim removed 0 bases at V and 3 bases at J, leaving 4 bases unmatched. This CDR3 is 15 amino acids long. Per the germline V gene, CDR1 is SGHRS and CDR2 is YFSETQ. The CDR3 protein is CASSLGHRGDTEAFF. The CDR3 nucleotides read TGCGCCAGCAGCTTGGGACACAGGGGGGACACTGAAGCTTTCTTT.

The CDR3 sequence: CASSTHGLPQHF. For the CDR3, the DNA is TGTGCCAGCAGTACCCACGGACTTCCCCAGCATTTT. V and J are TRBV6-1 and TRBJ1-5; no reliable D call. The length of the CDR3 is 12 residues. V was clipped by 5 bases and J by 10 bases, with 12 bases between them. Germline assignment: CDR1 MNHNS and CDR2 SASEGT.

This clone was seen a single time. The chain uses TRBV29-1 and TRBJ2-2, with 9 bases aligning to TRBD1. The CDR3 runs to 16 residues. Trimming removed 4 bases from V and 3 bases from J; junction bases left unmatched: 9. The germline V gene encodes CDR1 SQVTM and CDR2 ANQGSEA. CDR3 residues: CSVVGRTGVDTGELFF. The CDR3 coding sequence is TGCAGCGTTGTCGGGCGGACAGGGGTGGACACCGGGGAGCTGTTTTTT.

V gene TRBV5-1 combines with J gene TRBJ2-6; unclear D gene. The CDR3 runs to 17 residues. Germline assignment: CDR1 SGHRS and CDR2 YFSETQ. Trimming stripped 1 base from V and 0 bases from J, with 11 bases between. The CDR3 sequence: CASSLIGGNSGANVLTF. The CDR3 DNA reads as TGCGCCAGCAGCTTGATAGGCGGAAACTCTGGGGCCAACGTCCTGACTTTC.

The rearrangement joins TRBV7-9 to TRBJ1-2; no clear D. The CDR3 is 15 residues long. V lost 4 bases and J lost 2, with 14 bases in between. Germline V CDR1 and CDR2: SEHNR, FQNEAQ (reference sequence). CDR3 nucleotide sequence: TGTGCCAGCAGCTCCCAGGCAATAGGGAACTATGGCTACACCTTC. This translates into CASSSQAIGNYGYTF.

The chain employs TRBV11-2 and TRBJ2-1; D unclear. The CDR3 contains 13 residues. Germline V gene data show CDR1 as SGHAT and CDR2 as FQNNGV. V was shortened by 1 base and J by 9 bases, with 10 bases between the two germline ends. CDR3 nucleotide sequence: TGTGCCAGCAGCTTAGTTCTGGGGTTTGAGCAGTTCTTC. This translates into CASSLVLGFEQFF.

The J gene is TRBJ2-2, the V gene TRBV5-1, with 7 bases aligning to TRBD2. Germline V lookup: CDR1 SGHRS, CDR2 YFSETQ. V shed 0 bases, J shed 1 base, and the junction held 3 bases outside the gene matches. CDR3 size: 16 residues. The CDR3 DNA is TGCGCCAGCAGCTTGGGAGCTAGCGGGAACACCGGGGAGCTGTTTTTT. This encodes CASSLGASGNTGELFF.

This chain joins TRBV5-1 and TRBJ2-1; D gene unclear. Germline CDR1 is SGHRS and CDR2 is YFSETQ. This CDR3 spans 13 amino acids. V was shortened by 4 bases and J by 6 bases, with 11 bases between the two germline ends. The CDR3 spells CASSPDVSNEQFF. The DNA of the CDR3 is TGCGCCAGCAGCCCTGACGTAAGCAATGAGCAGTTCTTC.

The CDR3 DNA reads as TGTGCCAGCAGCGTTTTGACTAGCGGTTACACCGGGGAGCTGTTTTTT. This gives the protein CASSVLTSGYTGELFF. The chain combines TRBV9 with TRBJ2-2, with 9 nucleotides matching TRBD2. The CDR3 runs 16 residues. Unmatched junction bases numbered 5, after V lost 2 bases and J lost 3 bases. The germline CDR1 and CDR2 sequences are SGDLS and YYNGEE.

V and J are TRBV29-1 and TRBJ2-2; 7 bases align to TRBD2. Germline-derived CDR1 and CDR2 are SQVTM and ANQGSEA. The V gene end was trimmed by 4 bases and the J gene end by 6 bases; junction bases not matched to a gene: 8. This CDR3 contains 14 residues. Here the CDR3 reads CSVGRHREAGELFF. CDR3 DNA sequence: TGCAGCGTTGGCAGGCATCGGGAGGCCGGGGAGCTGTTTTTT.

The chain combines TRBV6-5 with TRBJ1-5; TRBD1 agrees at 7 bases. V lost 6 bases to trimming and J lost 9 bases; unmatched junction nucleotides: 8. Looked up from germline, CDR1 is MNHEY and CDR2 is SVGAGI. This CDR3 has 13 residues. This chain's CDR3 is CASSGQVSGPQHF. The CDR3 coding sequence is TGTGCCAGCAGCGGACAGGTGTCCGGGCCCCAGCATTTT.

The gene calls are TRBV4-1 and TRBJ2-7, with D perhaps matching TRBD1 or TRBD2 (5 bases each). Germline CDR1 reads MGHRA; CDR2 reads YSYEKL. V was cut by 3 bases and J by 2 bases, with 14 bases left in between. This CDR3 spans 15 amino acids. The CDR3, as DNA: TGCGCCAGCAGCCATGGCCGGGGCATCCCCTACGAGCAGTACTTC. Translated, it gives CASSHGRGIPYEQYF.

The chain combines TRBV11-2 with TRBJ2-6, with D hard to call. Germline lookup yields CDR1 SGHAT and CDR2 FQNNGV. Trimming shortened V by 4 bases and J by 4 bases, and 8 bases separated the two germline ends. The CDR3 extends over 14 amino acids. CDR3 sequence: CASSSPIGANVLTF. DNA for the CDR3: TGTGCCAGCAGCTCCCCGATCGGGGCCAACGTCCTGACTTTC.

The chain employs TRBV10-3 and TRBJ2-7; 13 positions match TRBD2. There are 15 residues in the CDR3. Unmatched junction bases numbered 0, after V lost 4 bases and J lost 0 bases. Germline V gene lookup returns CDR1 ENHRY and CDR2 SYGVKD. CDR3 nucleotide sequence: TGTGCCATCAGTGGACTAGCGGGGGGCTCCTACGAGCAGTACTTC. The encoded protein is CAISGLAGGSYEQYF.

J is TRBJ2-7 and V is TRBV9; D call uncertain. The V gene's germline CDR1 is SGDLS and CDR2 YYNGEE. This CDR3 region has 13 residues. Trimming took 0 bases from V and 3 from J, leaving 7 bases between them. Written as DNA, the CDR3 is TGTGCCAGCAGCGTAGACTCAGGCTACGAGCAGTACTTC. It is translated as CASSVDSGYEQYF.

This rearrangement joins TRBV28 to TRBJ2-1, with 13 bases identical to TRBD2. Germline V lookup: CDR1 MDHEN, CDR2 SYDVKM. The ends lost 5 bases at V and 4 bases at J; junction bases unmatched: 8. The CDR3 loop spans 17 amino acids. The CDR3, as DNA: TGTGCCAGCAGTACGATCGGGACTAGCGGGAATTACAATGAGCAGTTCTTC. It yields the protein CASSTIGTSGNYNEQFF.

In DNA, the CDR3 is TGTGCCAGCAGTGATACAACAAGAGGAATGAACACTGAAGCTTTCTTT. It encodes CASSDTTRGMNTEAFF. The chain carries TRBV25-1 and TRBJ1-1, with D unresolved. The CDR3 consists of 16 residues. Trimming took 3 bases from V and 0 from J, leaving 14 bases between them. Germline-derived CDR1 and CDR2 are MGHDK and SYGVNS.

The rearrangement joins TRBV6-6 to TRBJ2-1; TRBD1 is a possible D gene (6 bases). CDR3 size: 16 residues. The V and J ends lost 0 bases and 4 bases respectively, with 13 bases between them. The germline gives CDR1 MNHNY, CDR2 SVGAGI (reference sequence). The CDR3 coding sequence is TGTGCCAGCAGTTACTCGATTGGACAGTTATACAATGAGCAGTTCTTC. Its protein product is CASSYSIGQLYNEQFF.

J is TRBJ1-2 and V is TRBV7-2; unclear D gene. CDR3 length: 12 amino acids. The V end was cut by 1 base, the J end by 7 bases, with 7 bases between. Germline V gives CDR1 SGHTA, CDR2 FQGNSA. In DNA form, the CDR3 reads TGTGCCAGCAGCTTAGGGCCCTTTGGCTACACCTTC. Amino acids: CASSLGPFGYTF.

About this clone itself: Other DNA sequences within the sample encode an identical CDR3. V usage is TRBV6-6 and J usage is TRBJ1-5; D gene ambiguous. The CDR3 totals 14 residues. The germline gives CDR1 MNHNY, CDR2 SVGAGI (reference sequence). Trimming took 2 bases from V and 0 from J, leaving 5 bases between them. The CDR3 coding sequence is TGTGCCAGCAGTTACGAAGATAGCAATCAGCCCCAGCATTTT. This sequence encodes CASSYEDSNQPQHF.

V and J are TRBV7-9 and TRBJ2-7, with a tentative D call TRBD2 (5 bases). The germline V gene has CDR1 SEHNR and CDR2 FQNEAQ (reference sequence). This CDR3 region has 14 residues. The germline V and J ends were trimmed by 5 bases and 3 bases, with 14 bases remaining between them. CDR3 sequence: CASSRDGLNYEQYF. Here the CDR3 DNA reads TGTGCCAGCAGCCGGGATGGACTCAACTACGAGCAGTACTTC.

CDR3 loop: CASSLTISLNEQFF. DNA of the CDR3: TGTGCCAGCAGCTTAACGATTAGTCTCAATGAGCAGTTCTTC. The genes are TRBV7-8 and TRBJ2-1; D is unresolved. CDR3 length: 14 amino acids. Germline V gene lookup returns CDR1 SGHVS and CDR2 FQNEAQ. V shed 2 bases and J shed 6 bases, with 11 bases lying between them. Variable domain in full (rest from reference TRBV7-8 and TRBJ2-1): GAGVSQSPRYKVAKRGQDVALRCDPISGHVSLFWYQQALGQGPEFLTYFQNEAQLDKSGLPSDRFFAERPEGSVSTLKIQRTQQEDSAVYLCASSLTISLNEQFFGPGTRLTVL.

For this clone: Other DNA sequences in the sample encode the same CDR3. The V and J genes are TRBV9 and TRBJ2-7, with D tentatively TRBD2 (6 bases). Trimming shortened V by 0 bases and J by 2 bases, and 9 bases separated the two germline ends. The CDR3 length is 14 residues. Germline lookup yields CDR1 SGDLS and CDR2 YYNGEE. As DNA, the CDR3 is TGTGCCAGCAGCGTAGGTAGCGGACCCTACGAGCAGTACTTC. Amino acids: CASSVGSGPYEQYF.

The chain employs TRBV19 and TRBJ1-2; 11 bases agree with TRBD1. This CDR3 spans 15 amino acids. Germline V gives CDR1 LNHDA, CDR2 SQIVND (reference sequence). J lost 3 bases, V lost 6 bases, and 6 bases had no gene match. This CDR3 is CASRPPGQGDYGYTF. The CDR3 coding sequence is TGTGCCAGTAGGCCTCCGGGACAGGGGGACTATGGCTACACCTTC. The whole variable domain, remainder taken from reference TRBV19 and TRBJ1-2, is DGGITQSPKYLFRKEGQNVTLSCEQNLNHDAMYWYRQDPGQGLRLIYYSQIVNDFQKGDIAEGYSVSREKKESFPLTVTSAQKNPTAFYLCASRPPGQGDYGYTFGSGTRLTVV.

J is TRBJ2-7 and V is TRBV7-3; D gene unclear. V lost 0 bases, J lost 2 bases, and 11 bases lay in between. The CDR3 has 15 residues. The germline CDR1 and CDR2 sequences are SGHTA and FQGTGA. The CDR3 sequence: CASSLTSGPTYEQYF. Here the CDR3 DNA reads TGTGCCAGCAGCTTAACTTCAGGACCGACCTACGAGCAGTACTTC.

The chain combines TRBV18 with TRBJ2-3; the match to TRBD2 covers 8 bases. The V segment lost 4 bases and the J segment 0 bases; nucleotides outside the gene matches: 6. In germline, CDR1 is KGHSH, CDR2 LQKENI. This CDR3 contains 16 residues. CDR3 nucleotides: TGTGCCAGCTCACGATTCCAGCGGGAGAGCACAGATACGCAGTATTTT. As protein: CASSRFQRESTDTQYF.